This T cell receptor beta chain was sequenced for a study of cytomegalovirus exposure and HLA in healthy donors. With 60 Vbeta and 13 Jbeta primers, the PCR was carried out. Using immunoSEQ multiplex PCR, the repertoire was profiled, and TCRdb retains in-frame clones only, with some absent. Recorded for this sample: some 52,000 clones. The CDR3 consists of 14 residues. V dropped 1 base and J dropped 5 bases, with 9 bases sitting between them. Looked up from germline, CDR1 is LGHNT and CDR2 is FRNRAP. The clonotype was recovered from a woman aged 55-75 years in good health and CMV-seropositive. The sequenced sample was PBMCs. The chain employs TRBV12-5 and TRBJ2-1, with a tentative D call TRBD1 (6 bases). In DNA, the CDR3 is TGTGCTAGTGGTTTGGGGACAGCAAACAATGAGCAGTTCTTC. It encodes CASGLGTANNEQFF.